Shown below are 27 T cell receptor beta chains from a single sample sequenced in a study of shared clonotypes between healthy human individuals. Here immunoSEQ multiplex PCR was the method, and the copy in TCRdb shows in-frame clones only, minus some. Of about 230,000 clones in the sample, about 65% are singletons; the top ten hold 8.5% to 14%. The sequenced material came from memory CD4+ T cells sorted from blood. Subset in this sample: CD45RA-negative fraction. The source of these receptors is a man aged 30 to 45 in good health.

This clone was detected only a few times. V gene TRBV11-2 combines with J gene TRBJ2-7; 9 bases are a match to TRBD1. CDR3 length equals 14 residues. The V and J ends lost 5 bases and 5 bases, in that order; junction bases with no gene match: 7. The V gene's germline CDR1 is SGHAT and CDR2 FQNNGV. CDR3 loop: CASSLWTGDDEQYF. CDR3 DNA: TGTGCCAGCAGCCTGTGGACAGGGGACGACGAGCAGTACTTC.

This clone has just a few counts. The chain recombines TRBV15 with TRBJ1-1, with D unclear. This CDR3 has 14 amino acids. V lost 0 bases, J lost 11 bases, and 16 bases lay in between. Per the germline V gene, CDR1 is LNHNV and CDR2 is YYDKDF (reference sequence). The CDR3, as DNA: TGTGCCACCAGCAGAGATGACCCAATACGGGTGGCTTTCTTT. It translates to CATSRDDPIRVAFF.

The V and J genes are TRBV14 and TRBJ2-3; 13 nucleotides align to TRBD2. The CDR3 is 20 amino acids. After removal of 3 bases from V and 1 base from J, the junction contained 13 bases not matched to a gene. Germline CDR1 is SGHDN and CDR2 is FVKESK. CDR3 in amino acids: CASSHGLAGASSRGTDTQYF. The CDR3 nucleotides read TGTGCCAGCAGCCATGGACTAGCGGGAGCCAGCTCACGGGGCACAGATACGCAGTATTTT.

The V call is TRBV29-1, the J call TRBJ2-3; D is uncertain. The CDR3 loop spans 11 amino acids. The V end lost 0 bases, the J end lost 6 bases, and 4 bases lay between the germline ends. Germline CDR1 is SQVTM and CDR2 is ANQGSEA. The CDR3 loop reads CSVEERDTQYF. CDR3 coding DNA: TGCAGCGTTGAAGAAAGGGATACGCAGTATTTT.

This clone was found a few times. J is TRBJ2-1 and V is TRBV28; D gene ambiguous. The CDR3 runs to 11 residues. Germline loops: CDR1 MDHEN, CDR2 SYDVKM. Trimming pared 9 bases from V and 8 bases from J, leaving 11 bases between. CDR3 nucleotide sequence: TGTGCCAGTGCATTTACGCATGAGCAGTTCTTC. Amino acid sequence: CASAFTHEQFF.

The table lists this clone with a few counts. The chain uses TRBV9 and TRBJ2-3; 7 nucleotides line up with TRBD1. Trimming at V came to 3 bases and at J to 5 bases, leaving 15 bases not matched to a gene. Germline values: CDR1 SGDLS, CDR2 YYNGEE. CDR3 size: 17 residues. The CDR3 nucleotides are TGTGCCAGCAGCGGCGATTCGGGGTTAGGGGGCGTAGATACGCAGTATTTT. This encodes CASSGDSGLGGVDTQYF. Full variable domain (remainder filled in from reference TRBV9 and TRBJ2-3): DSGVTQTPKHLITATGQRVTLRCSPRSGDLSVYWYQQSLDQGLQFLIQYYNGEERAKGNILERFSAQQFPDLHSELNLSSLELGDSALYFCASSGDSGLGGVDTQYFGPGTRLTVL.

The chain carries TRBV19 and TRBJ1-2; D remains ambiguous. The V gene's germline CDR1 is LNHDA and CDR2 SQIVND (reference sequence). V dropped 0 bases and J dropped 4 bases, with 9 bases sitting between them. The CDR3 spans 14 residues. The CDR3 nucleotides read TGTGCCAGTAGTATAGATGTGGGAGCCTATGGCTACACCTTC. Its protein product is CASSIDVGAYGYTF.

For the CDR3, the DNA is TGTGCCAGCAGCTTCGGACAGGGCCTGTTAAACATTCAGTACTTC. Protein sequence: CASSFGQGLLNIQYF. The chain combines TRBV5-4 with TRBJ2-4; 8 bases match TRBD1. V lost 2 bases and J lost 6; bases outside the gene matches: 7. The CDR3 spans 15 residues. The V gene's germline CDR1 is SGHNT and CDR2 YYREEE (reference sequence). Filled out from reference TRBV5-4 and TRBJ2-4, the complete variable domain reads ETGVTQSPTHLIKTRGQQVTLRCSSQSGHNTVSWYQQALGQGPQFIFQYYREEENGRGNFPPRFSGLQFPNYSSELNVNALELDDSALYLCASSFGQGLLNIQYFGAGTRLSVL.

The rearrangement joins TRBV7-9 to TRBJ1-2, with 9 bases identical to TRBD1. The CDR3 is made up of 12 amino acids. V trimming: 6 bases; J trimming: 7 bases; junction bases outside the gene matches: 3. Germline assignment: CDR1 SEHNR and CDR2 FQNEAQ (reference sequence). CDR3 amino acids: CASSTTGGGYTF. The CDR3 region has the DNA TGTGCCAGCAGTACGACAGGGGGTGGCTACACCTTC.

The rearrangement links TRBV2 to TRBJ1-5, with 9 bases aligning to TRBD1. Per the germline V gene, CDR1 is SNHLY and CDR2 is FYNNEI. V trimming: 5 bases; J trimming: 7 bases; junction bases outside the gene matches: 6. The length of the CDR3 is 14 residues. CDR3 nucleotides: TGTGCCAGCAGTAGACAGGGGGGAGGCCAGCCCCAGCATTTT. This sequence encodes CASSRQGGGQPQHF.

The chain employs TRBV12-2 and TRBJ1-2; no check of the table's D call, TRBD1, against the DNA was made. TRBV12-2 is a pseudogene segment. CDR3 length: 21 residues. The chain's CDR3 is CASRLGRGRLPGQGANYGYTF. CDR3 coding DNA: TGTGCAAGTCGCTTAGGCCGCGGCAGACTACCGGGACAGGGCGCTAACTATGGCTACACCTTC.

This clone appeared a few times. The J gene is TRBJ1-1, the V gene TRBV5-6, with D perhaps matching TRBD1 (5 bases). V was clipped by 3 bases and J by 1 base, with 10 bases between them. CDR1 is SGHDT, CDR2 YYEEEE, per germline. CDR3 size: 14 residues. The CDR3 region has the DNA TGTGCCAGCAGCTCGGGACGGCAGAACACTGAAGCTTTCTTT. It translates to CASSSGRQNTEAFF.

The J gene is TRBJ2-1, the V gene TRBV7-6; 7 bases fit TRBD2. CDR3 length equals 17 residues. J lost 7 bases, V lost 6 bases, and 18 bases had no gene match. Germline assignment: CDR1 SGHVS and CDR2 FNYEAQ. The CDR3 here is CASSPSRAGEVRNEQFF. In DNA form, the CDR3 reads TGTGCCAGCAGTCCAAGTCGGGCGGGAGAGGTGAGGAATGAGCAGTTCTTC.

The chain joins TRBV27 to TRBJ2-1, with D perhaps matching TRBD2 (5 bases). Germline CDR1 and CDR2: MNHEY and SMNVEV (reference sequence). CDR3 length: 14 residues. V lost 6 bases and J lost 0, with 9 bases in between. CDR3 loop: CASRGAVSYNEQFF. As DNA, the CDR3 is TGTGCCAGCAGAGGAGCGGTCTCCTACAATGAGCAGTTCTTC.

V and J are TRBV5-4 and TRBJ2-1; D may be TRBD1 or TRBD2 (5 bases each). The CDR3 totals 15 residues. Trimming pared 3 bases from V and 6 bases from J, leaving 16 bases between. Germline lookup yields CDR1 SGHNT and CDR2 YYREEE (reference sequence). The CDR3 DNA is TGTGCCAGCAGCTACCGAGGGGTGGGGAGCAATGAGCAGTTCTTC. This sequence encodes CASSYRGVGSNEQFF.

CDR3 bases: TGTGCCAGCAGCTCGGGCCTTGGGTGGGAGACCCAGTACTTC. Translation gives CASSSGLGWETQYF. The chain is built from TRBV5-4 and TRBJ2-5, with D uncertain. The V gene lost 3 bases and the J gene lost 5 bases, with 14 bases spanning the gap. CDR1 is SGHNT and CDR2 is YYREEE in the germline V gene (reference sequence). This CDR3 contains 14 residues.

The rearrangement links TRBV5-6 to TRBJ2-7, with 15 positions matching TRBD2. CDR1 and CDR2 from the germline V gene are SGHDT and YYEEEE. The junction had 6 bases not matched to a gene; V was cut back by 2 bases and J by 9 bases. This CDR3 is 15 amino acids long. The CDR3 here is CASSFGGTSGRPQYF. The CDR3 bases are TGTGCCAGCAGCTTTGGGGGGACTAGCGGGAGGCCGCAGTACTTC.

This rearrangement joins TRBV5-4 to TRBJ2-7; a possible D gene is TRBD1 (6 bases). This CDR3 contains 14 residues. Germline CDR1 and CDR2: SGHNT and YYREEE (reference sequence). Trimming pared 3 bases from V and 3 bases from J, leaving 13 bases between. CDR3 in DNA: TGTGCCAGCAGCTACGGGAAGGGGGTCTACGAGCAGTACTTC. Encoded protein: CASSYGKGVYEQYF.

The chain joins TRBV14 to TRBJ2-7, with D unclear. Germline V gene data show CDR1 as SGHDN and CDR2 as FVKESK. Trimming left V 2 bases short and J 3 bases short, with 11 bases between. The CDR3 length is 14 residues. CDR3: CASSQIKRLYEQYF. For the CDR3, the DNA is TGTGCCAGCAGCCAAATAAAGCGTCTCTACGAGCAGTACTTC.

This clone came up a few times. V gene TRBV11-3 combines with J gene TRBJ2-1; D gene ambiguous. V lost 0 bases and J 9 bases, leaving 9 bases between the germline ends. The CDR3 covers 13 residues. Germline V gene data show CDR1 as SGHNT and CDR2 as YENEEA. Written as DNA, the CDR3 is TGTGCCAGCAGCTTAGATCCTCTGCTTGAGCAGTTCTTC. It encodes CASSLDPLLEQFF.

The rearrangement joins TRBV7-2 to TRBJ2-7; 7 nucleotides match TRBD1. Germline V lookup: CDR1 SGHTA, CDR2 FQGNSA. With 5 bases clipped from V and 3 bases from J, the junction kept 10 bases outside the gene matches. The CDR3 is 15 residues long. The CDR3 region is CASSEGTASFYEQYF. The CDR3, as DNA: TGTGCCAGCAGCGAGGGGACAGCTTCGTTCTACGAGCAGTACTTC. The complete variable domain, with remaining parts taken from reference TRBV7-2 and TRBJ2-7, reads GAGVSQSPSNKVTEKGKDVELRCDPISGHTALYWYRQSLGQGLEFLIYFQGNSAPDKSGLPSDRFSAERTGGSVSTLTIQRTQQEDSAVYLCASSEGTASFYEQYFGPGTRLTVT.

The chain recombines TRBV9 with TRBJ1-3; the D gene is possibly TRBD1 (5 bases). The CDR3 has 21 amino acids. V was shortened by 0 bases and J by 1 base, with 26 bases between the two germline ends. CDR1 and CDR2 from the germline V gene are SGDLS and YYNGEE. The CDR3 DNA reads TGTGCCAGCAGCGTAGATTTGCCGGGGGGTCACAGGCCCGTATCTGGAAACACCATATATTTT. Translating gives CASSVDLPGGHRPVSGNTIYF.

The chain carries TRBV18 and TRBJ1-2; possible D gene TRBD1, 6 bases. Trimming removed 3 bases at V and 7 bases at J, with 15 bases between. Germline V gives CDR1 KGHSH, CDR2 LQKENI. CDR3 length: 14 amino acids. CDR3 region: CASSPPGRGAGYTF. The CDR3, as DNA: TGTGCCAGCTCACCCCCTGGCAGGGGCGCTGGCTACACCTTC.

The chain links TRBV7-2 to TRBJ2-7; 11 bases align to TRBD2. This CDR3 is built from 18 residues. Germline V gene lookup returns CDR1 SGHTA and CDR2 FQGNSA. The junction had 9 bases not matched to a gene; V was cut back by 2 bases and J by 0 bases. Here the CDR3 reads CASSLLPGLAGPSYEQYF. CDR3 DNA: TGTGCCAGCAGCTTACTCCCCGGACTAGCGGGTCCCTCCTACGAGCAGTACTTC.

The V gene is TRBV28, the J gene TRBJ2-7, with 8 nucleotides matching TRBD2. CDR3 length equals 14 residues. The ends lost 7 bases at V and 3 bases at J; junction bases unmatched: 8. Germline V lookup: CDR1 MDHEN, CDR2 SYDVKM. In DNA, the CDR3 is TGTGCCAGCACCGAAGCGGGAGCCCGCTACGAGCAGTACTTC. Its translation: CASTEAGARYEQYF. The full variable domain, rest sourced from reference TRBV28 and TRBJ2-7, is DVKVTQSSRYLVKRTGEKVFLECVQDMDHENMFWYRQDPGLGLRLIYFSYDVKMKEKGDIPEGYSVSREKKERFSLILESASTNQTSMYLCASTEAGARYEQYFGPGTRLTVT.

Turning to this clone: A junction end diverges from the germline sequence, so it may reflect a read error. The V gene is TRBV7-7, the J gene TRBJ2-3, with a tentative D call TRBD2 (5 bases). Germline V gene lookup returns CDR1 SSHAT and CDR2 FNYEAQ (reference sequence). CDR3 length: 14 residues. The CDR3 is CASSRTERADTQYF. CDR3 DNA: TGTGCTAGCAGTCGGACTGAGCGAGCAGATACGCAGTATTTT. The full variable domain, in which reference TRBV7-7 and TRBJ2-3 provide the parts outside the CDR3, is GAGVSQSPRYKVTKRGQDVTLRCDPISSHATLYWYQQALGQGPEFLTYFNYEAQPDKSGLPSDRFSAERPEGSISTLTIQRTEQRDSAMYRCASSRTERADTQYFGPGTRLTVL.

This clone was detected a few times. The gene calls are TRBV19 and TRBJ1-2; 7 bases align to TRBD1. In germline, CDR1 is LNHDA, CDR2 SQIVND (reference sequence). CDR3 size: 16 residues. The V and J ends lost 5 bases and 0 bases, in that order; junction bases with no gene match: 9. This CDR3 reads CASSPPGDSANYGYTF. CDR3 coding DNA: TGTGCCAGTAGTCCCCCAGGGGACAGCGCTAACTATGGCTACACCTTC.